This T cell receptor beta chain was recovered during a study of T cell changes during pregnancy in multiple sclerosis. Libraries were prepared by immunoSEQ multiplex PCR; TCRdb keeps only in-frame clonotypes and omits some of them. The table includes around 60,000 clones, about 93% detected once. The CDR3 has 13 residues. Looked up from germline, CDR1 is MDHEN and CDR2 is SYDVKM. Trimming took off 6 bases at V and 6 bases at J, with 11 bases between the two ends. Sequences were derived from CD4+ T cells from peripheral blood mononuclear cells, sampled before pregnancy. This chain joins TRBV28 and TRBJ2-2, with D unresolved. This sequence was found in a female donor with multiple sclerosis, enrolled in a pregnancy study. DNA for the CDR3: TGTGCCAGCAGGGTCCACTGGTCCGGGGAGCTGTTTTTT. Its translation: CASRVHWSGELFF. Drawing the rest from reference TRBV28 and TRBJ2-2, the complete variable domain is DVKVTQSSRYLVKRTGEKVFLECVQDMDHENMFWYRQDPGLGLRLIYFSYDVKMKEKGDIPEGYSVSREKKERFSLILESASTNQTSMYLCASRVHWSGELFFGEGSRLTVL.